Listed below are T cell receptor beta chains from one sample, sequenced in a study of T cells in Graves' hyperthyroidism and ophthalmopathy. Each CDR3 protein is one row after TCRdb ran MiXCR on the multiplex PCR reads. The sample holds around 700,000 distinct CDR3 sequences; 15% to 20% are singletons and the top ten take 16%. Sequenced input: blood. The origin of the receptors is a woman in her forties or fifties with Graves' hyperthyroidism that later progressed to Graves' ophthalmopathy. Each CDR3 is given without its conserved first and last residue.

j_gene,v_gene,CDR3aa
TRBJ1-1,TRBV19,ASSKLGNRQNAEAF
TRBJ1-6,TRBV9,ASSARTGGDNSPLH
TRBJ1-6,TRBV12-3/TRBV12-4,ASTIQLGGSSPLH
TRBJ2-2,TRBV20-1,SARDLALYTGELF
TRBJ1-1,TRBV7-9,ASSLSQGGARTEAF
TRBJ1-2,TRBV3-1,ASSPTGRGGYGYT
TRBJ1-5,TRBV30,AWSVRGEAQPQH
TRBJ2-7,TRBV6-6,ASSYVQGGYEQY
TRBJ2-1,TRBV3-1,ASSLRGEYNEQF
TRBJ1-2,TRBV28,ASSSQGYYYGCT
TRBJ2-3,TRBV29-1,SVGQVTQY
TRBJ2-7,TRBV3-1,ASSQGTFTPYEQY
TRBJ1-1,TRBV30,AWSSRAAGGLTEAF
TRBJ2-3,TRBV7-2,ASSLLASRSDTQY
TRBJ2-5,TRBV3-1,ASSPRTSGAETQY
TRBJ2-5,TRBV11-2,ASSLELARKETQY
TRBJ2-2,TRBV19,ASRPISQTAYTGELF
TRBJ1-5,TRBV3-1,ASSQTTGLGSNQPQH
TRBJ2-1,TRBV4-1,ASSQVLAGGHGEQF
TRBJ2-1,TRBV20-1,SANGLAGASYNEQF